A single sample is the source of the 12 T cell receptor beta chains below, sequenced in a study of graft-versus-host responses after intestinal transplantation. Clones were sequenced by immunoSEQ multiplex PCR, and TCRdb holds only the in-frame ones, with some missing. The table lists about 90,000 clones, 75% to 95% of them singletons. These receptors have no identified antigens. The sequenced sample was unstimulated CD4+ T cells sorted from spleen or lymph node cells, obtained before transplant. These receptors all stem from a human donor who was the organ donor for an intestinal transplant.

The table lists this clone with a count of one. J is TRBJ2-2 and V is TRBV11-3, with a tentative D call TRBD1 (5 bases). The CDR3 has 15 residues. V lost 1 base to trimming and J lost 5 bases, with 11 bases between them. Per germline, CDR1 SGHNT and CDR2 YENEEA. The DNA for the CDR3 is TGTGCCAGCAGCTTAGCCGGGCAGGGAACCGGGGAGCTGTTTTTT. Translated, it gives CASSLAGQGTGELFF.

The V gene is TRBV19, the J gene TRBJ1-2; maybe TRBD1 (5 bases). The germline V gene encodes CDR1 LNHDA and CDR2 SQIVND (reference sequence). V was cut by 5 bases and J by 5 bases, with 15 bases left in between. CDR3 length: 14 residues. The CDR3 spells CASSGTGARYGYTF. The CDR3 DNA reads as TGTGCCAGTAGTGGCACAGGTGCCCGGTATGGCTACACCTTC.

The chain combines TRBV29-1 with TRBJ1-2, with a possible D match to TRBD1 (5 bases). Germline CDR1 reads SQVTM; CDR2 reads ANQGSEA. V was cut by 2 bases and J by 8 bases, with 15 bases left in between. The CDR3 spans 13 residues. The CDR3 protein is CSVEILGRGGYTF. CDR3 bases: TGCAGCGTTGAAATATTGGGTAGGGGAGGCTACACCTTC. The full variable domain, in which reference TRBV29-1 and TRBJ1-2 provide the parts outside the CDR3, is SAVISQKPSRDICQRGTSLTIQCQVDSQVTMMFWYRQQPGQSLTLIATANQGSEATYESGFVIDKFPISRPNLTFSTLTVSNMSPEDSSIYLCSVEILGRGGYTFGSGTRLTVV.

The chain carries TRBV19 and TRBJ1-2; TRBD1 matches at 7 bases. Germline loops: CDR1 LNHDA, CDR2 SQIVND (reference sequence). This CDR3 spans 14 amino acids. J gave up 1 base and V 4 bases, and 3 bases lay outside the gene matches. The CDR3 nucleotides are TGTGCCAGTAGTAGACAGGGTCTTAACTATGGCTACACCTTC. Protein: CASSRQGLNYGYTF.

The J gene is TRBJ1-6, the V gene TRBV7-3, with no clear D. Trimming left V 4 bases short and J 4 bases short, with 11 bases between. Germline CDR1 is SGHTA and CDR2 is FQGTGA. This CDR3 has 15 amino acids. CDR3 in amino acids: CASSSVRGYNSPLHF. Here the CDR3 DNA reads TGTGCCAGCAGCTCGGTTCGAGGGTATAATTCACCCCTCCACTTT. Together with reference TRBV7-3 and TRBJ1-6, the CDR3 gives the full variable domain: GAGVSQTPSNKVTEKGKYVELRCDPISGHTALYWYRQSLGQGPEFLIYFQGTGAADDSGLPNDRFFAVRPEGSVSTLKIQRTERGDSAVYLCASSSVRGYNSPLHFGNGTRLTVT.

The chain employs TRBV28 and TRBJ1-4; D remains ambiguous. V was trimmed by 3 bases and J by 3 bases, leaving 14 bases between them. CDR3 length: 16 residues. Per the germline V gene, CDR1 is MDHEN and CDR2 is SYDVKM. The DNA of the CDR3 is TGTGCCAGCAGTTTTCTGGGCTCTTTTGCTAATGAAAAACTGTTTTTT. Translating gives CASSFLGSFANEKLFF.

V is TRBV5-1 and J is TRBJ1-4; TRBD1 is a possible D gene (5 bases). Germline V gene sequence: CDR1 SGHRS, CDR2 YFSETQ. The CDR3 has 16 residues. V lost 0 bases, J lost 13 bases, and 22 bases lay in between. The CDR3 protein is CASSLAPIAPGRGLFF. The CDR3 DNA reads as TGCGCCAGCAGCTTGGCCCCCATTGCCCCTGGGAGGGGACTGTTTTTT.

This chain uses TRBV9 with TRBJ1-2, with 9 bases fitting TRBD1. Germline V lookup: CDR1 SGDLS, CDR2 YYNGEE. This CDR3 comprises 13 residues. Trimming cost V 5 bases and J 14 bases; bases outside gene matches: 13. The CDR3 region is CASSSRDRVWKTF. DNA for the CDR3: TGTGCCAGCAGTTCCCGGGACAGGGTATGGAAAACCTTC.

This sequence joins TRBV21-1 and TRBJ2-7; the D segment call TRBD2 is taken from the table without a DNA check. TRBV21-1 is tagged as a pseudogene. The CDR3 is 15 amino acids. CDR3 nucleotide sequence: TGTGCCAGCAGCGAACGGGGAGATAGCTCCTACGAGCAGTACTTC. It specifies CASSERGDSSYEQYF.

This clone was detected only once. J is TRBJ2-1 and V is TRBV2; tentative D call: TRBD2 (6 bases). Germline CDR1 reads SNHLY; CDR2 reads FYNNEI. CDR3 length: 12 amino acids. With 7 bases removed from V and 7 bases from J, the gap between germline ends came to 11 bases. The CDR3 bases are TGTGCCAGCACCACTAGCTGGAATGAGCAGTTCTTC. Translation gives CASTTSWNEQFF.

Worth noting for this clone: Other DNA variants within this sample encode the same CDR3. The chain combines TRBV29-1 with TRBJ2-5, with D maybe TRBD1 (5 bases). The V gene's germline CDR1 is SQVTM and CDR2 ANQGSEA. This CDR3 region has 16 residues. V lost 3 bases and J lost 1, with 18 bases in between. CDR3 DNA sequence: TGCAGCGTTGAGGAGTCCTGGGCAGGGCCCCAAGAGACCCAGTACTTC. It encodes CSVEESWAGPQETQYF.

This clone has just a few counts. This chain connects TRBV10-3 to TRBJ1-2, with D unresolved. V was trimmed by 3 bases and J by 13 bases, leaving 15 bases between them. Germline CDR1 reads ENHRY; CDR2 reads SYGVKD. This CDR3 has 12 amino acids. CDR3 residues: CAISERRRVATF. In nucleotides, the CDR3 is TGTGCCATCAGTGAACGGAGGAGGGTGGCCACCTTC.